Listed below are T cell receptor beta chains from one sample, sequenced in a study of OX40 agonist ivuxolimab in advanced cancers. Assay: immunoSEQ multiplex PCR; the TCRdb copy retains only in-frame clones and omits some. The sample has 72,000 or so clones; roughly 80% are singletons. The specimen comprised CD4+ or CD8+ T cells sorted from blood, sampled in a trial of the OX40 agonist ivuxolimab. Source of these receptors: an adult with an advanced solid tumor such as melanoma, head and neck, liver or kidney cancer. Each CDR3 is given with its conserved first and last residue. D genes are given only for firm matches. Only some rows state a clone size, as once, few, many or a class for expanded clones.

TRBD1	NA	TRBJ1-2	TRBV10-2	TGCGCCAGCAGTGAGACAGGGGGCTATGGCTACACCTTC	CASSETGGYGYTF
TRBD1	NA	TRBJ2-1	TRBV5-6	TGTGCCAGCAGACGATGGGACAGGAACAATGAGCAGTTCTTC	CASRRWDRNNEQFF
NA	few	TRBJ1-5	TRBV7-2	TGTGCCAGCAGCTCAACCCCTGGACGGAACCCGAATTTT	CASSSTPGRNPNF
NA	NA	TRBJ2-3	TRBV29-1	TGCAGCGTTGGTACAGGGCGGTTAGATACGCAGTATTTT	CSVGTGRLDTQYF
NA	NA	TRBJ2-7	TRBV5-6	TGTGCCAGCAGCTTGGATCCGACGGGAGTCTCCTACGAGCAGTACTTC	CASSLDPTGVSYEQYF
TRBD1	NA	TRBJ2-4	TRBV25-1	TGTGCCAGCAGTGATCCCGGGACAGGGAACATTCAGTACTTC	CASSDPGTGNIQYF
NA	NA	TRBJ1-6	TRBV19	TGTGCCAGTAGTACATCAACAGGGAGCGGCAATTCACCCCTCCACTTT	CASSTSTGSGNSPLHF
NA	NA	TRBJ2-1	TRBV5-1	TGCGCCAGCAGCGCTGAAGATGAGCAGTTCTTC	CASSAEDEQFF
TRBD1	NA	TRBJ1-2	TRBV5-1	TGCGCCAGCAGCGGCGGTGGACAGGGTTCCTATGGCTACACCTTC	CASSGGGQGSYGYTF
NA	NA	TRBJ1-2	TRBV19	TGTGCCAGTAGCGACCGGGGCCTGGGTGGCTACACCTTC	CASSDRGLGGYTF